Following are 20 T cell receptor beta chains from one sample sequenced in a study of cytomegalovirus exposure and HLA in healthy donors. The PCR used 60 Vbeta and 13 Jbeta primers. Libraries were prepared by immunoSEQ multiplex PCR; TCRdb keeps only in-frame clonotypes and omits some of them. The data hold 150,000 to 190,000 clones, with around 80% observed a single time. Material: PBMCs. The receptor set was obtained from a man aged 18 to 35 in good health and CMV-seronegative.

The chain joins TRBV15 to TRBJ2-1; TRBD2 aligns across 10 bases. The CDR3 is 17 residues long. CDR1 and CDR2 from the germline V gene are LNHNV and YYDKDF (reference sequence). Trimming at V came to 1 base and at J to 6 bases, leaving 9 bases not matched to a gene. In DNA, the CDR3 is TGTGCCACCAGCAGAGGTGGAGCGGGAGGGGCGACCAATGAGCAGTTCTTC. Translated, it gives CATSRGGAGGATNEQFF.

V usage is TRBV15 and J usage is TRBJ2-5; 11 nucleotides line up with TRBD1. The ends lost 0 bases at V and 5 bases at J; junction bases unmatched: 5. The germline V gene encodes CDR1 LNHNV and CDR2 YYDKDF (reference sequence). This CDR3 has 16 amino acids. For the CDR3, the DNA is TGTGCCACCAGCAGAGACCGCGGGACAGGGGGGGAGACCCAGTACTTC. It translates to CATSRDRGTGGETQYF.

J is TRBJ2-5 and V is TRBV9; D possibly corresponds to TRBD1 (7 bases). The CDR3 contains 16 residues. V was trimmed by 3 bases and J by 1 base, leaving 16 bases between them. From germline, CDR1 is SGDLS and CDR2 YYNGEE. The CDR3 coding sequence is TGTGCCAGCAGCGGAGGGGGGACAGCGCTCCAAGAGACCCAGTACTTC. Its translation: CASSGGGTALQETQYF.

This clone was observed a handful of times. The chain has TRBV5-4 and TRBJ1-1; D remains unclear. Germline V CDR1 and CDR2: SGHNT, YYREEE (reference sequence). Trimming cost V 4 bases and J 6 bases, with 16 bases left between them. The CDR3 is 14 residues long. CDR3 sequence: CASSRREIVAEAFF. DNA of the CDR3: TGTGCCAGCAGCCGAAGGGAGATCGTCGCTGAAGCTTTCTTT. The entire variable domain, with the rest obtained from reference TRBV5-4 and TRBJ1-1, is as follows: ETGVTQSPTHLIKTRGQQVTLRCSSQSGHNTVSWYQQALGQGPQFIFQYYREEENGRGNFPPRFSGLQFPNYSSELNVNALELDDSALYLCASSRREIVAEAFFGQGTRLTVV.

The genes are TRBV27 and TRBJ2-1, with D unresolved. The CDR3 length is 12 residues. CDR1 MNHEY and CDR2 SMNVEV come from the germline V gene (reference sequence). V dropped 8 bases and J dropped 4 bases, with 9 bases sitting between them. In nucleotides, the CDR3 is TGTGCCAGCGCCCCGACTTACAATGAGCAGTTCTTC. Translated: CASAPTYNEQFF.

The V call is TRBV28, the J call TRBJ2-1, with TRBD1 matching over 9 bases. J lost 0 bases, V lost 7 bases, and 7 bases had no gene match. CDR3 size: 16 residues. Germline V gives CDR1 MDHEN, CDR2 SYDVKM. The CDR3 DNA reads as TGTGCCAGCACCGGAGGGGGACAGGGCTCCTACAATGAGCAGTTCTTC. Encoded protein: CASTGGGQGSYNEQFF. Complete variable domain (other parts from reference TRBV28 and TRBJ2-1): DVKVTQSSRYLVKRTGEKVFLECVQDMDHENMFWYRQDPGLGLRLIYFSYDVKMKEKGDIPEGYSVSREKKERFSLILESASTNQTSMYLCASTGGGQGSYNEQFFGPGTRLTVL.

This clone occurred a few times. The gene calls are TRBV10-1 and TRBJ2-1; 9 nucleotides agree with TRBD2. Germline CDR1 reads WNHNN; CDR2 reads SYGVQD (reference sequence). This CDR3 is 14 amino acids long. V lost 5 bases, J lost 10 bases, and 9 bases stayed unmatched. In DNA form, the CDR3 reads TGCGCCAGCAGTACCGGGACTAGCTTCTTCGAGCAGTTCTTC. It is translated as CASSTGTSFFEQFF.

The gene calls are TRBV19 and TRBJ1-1, with 7 bases fitting TRBD1. Germline V gene sequence: CDR1 LNHDA, CDR2 SQIVND (reference sequence). The CDR3 length is 14 residues. Germline trimming cut 6 bases from V and 5 bases from J; bases unmatched to any gene: 9. CDR3 sequence reads: CASSAKGAKTEAFF. The CDR3 DNA follows: TGTGCCAGTAGCGCTAAGGGGGCAAAGACTGAAGCTTTCTTT.

V gene TRBV7-2 combines with J gene TRBJ2-7, with a tentative D call TRBD1 (6 bases). The V gene's germline CDR1 is SGHTA and CDR2 FQGNSA. The germline V and J ends were trimmed by 5 bases and 5 bases, with 19 bases remaining between them. The length of the CDR3 is 15 residues. The DNA for the CDR3 is TGTGCCAGCAGCCCCGGGACAACGTCCACGAACGAGCAGTACTTC. Translated, it gives CASSPGTTSTNEQYF. The full variable domain, completed using reference TRBV7-2 and TRBJ2-7, is GAGVSQSPSNKVTEKGKDVELRCDPISGHTALYWYRQSLGQGLEFLIYFQGNSAPDKSGLPSDRFSAERTGGSVSTLTIQRTQQEDSAVYLCASSPGTTSTNEQYFGPGTRLTVT.

The chain has TRBV27 and TRBJ2-7; D unclear. The CDR3 has 13 residues. Per the germline V gene, CDR1 is MNHEY and CDR2 is SMNVEV (reference sequence). The CDR3 protein is CANPIPTGYEQYF. CDR3 DNA: TGTGCTAACCCGATCCCGACGGGCTACGAGCAGTACTTC.

This chain uses TRBV4-1 with TRBJ2-5, with 8 bases that match TRBD2. Looked up from germline, CDR1 is MGHRA and CDR2 is YSYEKL. The CDR3 extends over 17 amino acids. J gave up 5 bases and V 4 bases, and 15 bases lay outside the gene matches. The CDR3: CASSLTTGREAGETQYF. CDR3 sequence (DNA): TGCGCCAGCAGCCTCACCACGGGGCGGGAGGCGGGGGAGACCCAGTACTTC.

This chain connects TRBV7-2 to TRBJ2-7; the D gene is possibly TRBD1 (6 bases). Trimming took 5 bases from V and 2 from J, leaving 13 bases between them. In germline, CDR1 is SGHTA, CDR2 FQGNSA. This CDR3 has 14 residues. The CDR3 sequence: CASSNQTGPYEQYF. In DNA, the CDR3 is TGTGCCAGCAGCAACCAGACAGGACCCTACGAGCAGTACTTC.

V gene TRBV9 combines with J gene TRBJ1-4; D ambiguous. The CDR3 sequence is 15 residues long. V was clipped by 3 bases and J by 5 bases, with 14 bases between them. Germline V gene sequence: CDR1 SGDLS, CDR2 YYNGEE. CDR3 region: CASSGTGAWNEKLFF. The DNA for the CDR3 is TGTGCCAGCAGCGGGACGGGAGCTTGGAATGAAAAACTGTTTTTT.

The rearrangement joins TRBV5-1 to TRBJ2-5; possible D gene TRBD2, 5 bases. This CDR3 is built from 13 residues. In germline, CDR1 is SGHRS, CDR2 YFSETQ. Trimming cost V 5 bases and J 0 bases, with 8 bases left between them. The CDR3, as DNA: TGCGCCAGCAGTAGGAGGTACCAAGAGACCCAGTACTTC. Translating it yields CASSRRYQETQYF.

The gene calls are TRBV5-6 and TRBJ2-3, with a weak D call TRBD2 (5 bases). The V gene's germline CDR1 is SGHDT and CDR2 YYEEEE. The CDR3 runs 14 residues. Trimming took off 3 bases at V and 5 bases at J, with 13 bases between the two ends. Here the CDR3 reads CASSSARAGDTQYF. The CDR3 region has the DNA TGTGCCAGCAGCTCCGCGCGGGCTGGAGATACGCAGTATTTT.

This chain uses TRBV7-9 with TRBJ2-3; D is perhaps TRBD1 (5 bases). The CDR3 runs to 15 residues. V lost 6 bases, J lost 4 bases, and 17 bases lay in between. The germline gives CDR1 SEHNR, CDR2 FQNEAQ (reference sequence). CDR3 nucleotides: TGTGCCAGCAGTCCGAAGACCAGGGTCGCAGATACGCAGTATTTT. Translation: CASSPKTRVADTQYF. Variable domain in full (rest from reference TRBV7-9 and TRBJ2-3): DTGVSQNPRHKITKRGQNVTFRCDPISEHNRLYWYRQTLGQGPEFLTYFQNEAQLEKSRLLSDRFSAERPKGSFSTLEIQRTEQGDSAMYLCASSPKTRVADTQYFGPGTRLTVL.

J is TRBJ1-2 and V is TRBV25-1; D remains ambiguous. The CDR3 runs to 14 residues. From germline, CDR1 is MGHDK and CDR2 SYGVNS. The ends were cut back, 5 bases at V and 3 bases at J, with 13 bases in the middle. The chain's CDR3 is CASSMAEGDYGYTF. The CDR3 nucleotides are TGTGCCAGCAGTATGGCGGAGGGAGACTATGGCTACACCTTC.

The rearrangement joins TRBV6-5 to TRBJ1-2; 7 nucleotides line up with TRBD1. This CDR3 has 13 amino acids. V shed 8 bases, J shed 4 bases, and the junction held 7 bases outside the gene matches. CDR1 is MNHEY and CDR2 is SVGAGI in the germline V gene. The CDR3 DNA reads TGTGCCAGCTTAGAGACAGGGAGCTATGGCTACACCTTC. Translation: CASLETGSYGYTF.

CDR3 in DNA: TGTGCCTGGAAGGGGAATCCCCGGGCAGAGACCCAGTACTTC. Its protein product is CAWKGNPRAETQYF. This chain links TRBV30 with TRBJ2-5; maybe TRBD1 (5 bases). The CDR3 consists of 14 residues. Trimming removed 4 bases from V and 4 bases from J, with 16 bases in between. In germline, CDR1 is GTSNPN, CDR2 SVGIG (reference sequence).

This chain links TRBV7-2 with TRBJ2-4; TRBD1 is a possible D gene (5 bases). V was pared by 1 base and J by 6 bases, with 13 bases between. The length of the CDR3 is 15 residues. Germline V gives CDR1 SGHTA, CDR2 FQGNSA. The CDR3: CASSLGLQGGNIQYF. Written as DNA, the CDR3 is TGTGCCAGCAGCTTAGGGCTCCAGGGTGGAAACATTCAGTACTTC.